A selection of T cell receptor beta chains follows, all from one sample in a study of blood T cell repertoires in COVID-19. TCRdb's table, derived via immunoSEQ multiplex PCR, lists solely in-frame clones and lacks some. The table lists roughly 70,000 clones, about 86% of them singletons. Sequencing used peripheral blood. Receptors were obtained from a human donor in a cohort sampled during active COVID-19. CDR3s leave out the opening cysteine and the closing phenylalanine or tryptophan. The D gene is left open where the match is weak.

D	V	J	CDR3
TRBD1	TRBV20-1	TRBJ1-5	SASGTGRGNQPQH
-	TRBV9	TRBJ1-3	ASSDMTGNTIY
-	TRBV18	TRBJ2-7	ASSPQGLYEQY
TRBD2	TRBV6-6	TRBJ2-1	ASSVRGGEQF
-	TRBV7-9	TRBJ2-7	ASSPAGQSSYEQY
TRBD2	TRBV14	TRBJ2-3	ASSPSGGTQY
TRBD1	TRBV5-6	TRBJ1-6	ASSLATGGSYNSPLH
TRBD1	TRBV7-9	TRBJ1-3	ASSLPGQISGNTIY
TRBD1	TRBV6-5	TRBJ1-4	ASSSTSGTGGEKLF
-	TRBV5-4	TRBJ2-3	ASSFNSGGGPDTQY
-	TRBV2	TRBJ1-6	ASSARGGIFPH
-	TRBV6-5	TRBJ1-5	ASRPILSGNQPQH
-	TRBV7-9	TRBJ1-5	ASSQGPNQPQH
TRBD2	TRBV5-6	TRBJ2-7	ASSLAGTSGGYEQY
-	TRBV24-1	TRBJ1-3	ATSASRVRSGNTIY
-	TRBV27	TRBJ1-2	ASSYGTNYGYT
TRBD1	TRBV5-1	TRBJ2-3	ASSSGQGAWTDTQY
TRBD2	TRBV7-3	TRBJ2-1	ASSLFGLAGGNEQF
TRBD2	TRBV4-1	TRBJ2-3	ASSQVLAGVSTDTQY
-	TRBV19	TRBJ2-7	ASRGGAQLCEQY
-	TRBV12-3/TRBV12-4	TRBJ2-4	ASTRVGENIQY
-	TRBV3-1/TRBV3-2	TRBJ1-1	ASSQGPGEAF
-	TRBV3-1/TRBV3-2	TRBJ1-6	ASSQVPPDSPLH
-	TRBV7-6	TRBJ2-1	ASSLDSNEQF
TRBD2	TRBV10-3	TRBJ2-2	AYSTQAGVTGELF
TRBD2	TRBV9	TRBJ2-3	ASSISGGAGDTQY
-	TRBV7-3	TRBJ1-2	ASSRGGESGYT
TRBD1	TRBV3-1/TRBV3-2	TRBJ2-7	ASSQGDRVSEQY
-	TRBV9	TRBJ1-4	ASSRRGRVGSNEKLF
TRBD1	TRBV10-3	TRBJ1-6	AISGRGLNNSPLH
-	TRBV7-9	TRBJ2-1	ASSFSGSSYNEQF
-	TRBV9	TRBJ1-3	ASSVTGISGNTIY
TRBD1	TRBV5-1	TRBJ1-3	ASSPTPGTVGNTIY
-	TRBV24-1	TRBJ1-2	ATSDSYGYGYT
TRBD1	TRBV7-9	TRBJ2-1	ASSLEGARDRRYNEQF
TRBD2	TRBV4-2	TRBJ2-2	ASSQGGSGGLTGELF
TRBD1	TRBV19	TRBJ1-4	ASSKRTGGHATNEKLF
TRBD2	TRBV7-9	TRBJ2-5	ASSSTKGGDQETQY
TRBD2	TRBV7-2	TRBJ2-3	ASSYRAGGGVNTQY
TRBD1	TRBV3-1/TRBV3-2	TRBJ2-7	ASSHGTGDYEQY
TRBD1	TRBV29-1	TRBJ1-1	SATGQENTEAF
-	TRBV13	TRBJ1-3	ASSVPGHGNTIY